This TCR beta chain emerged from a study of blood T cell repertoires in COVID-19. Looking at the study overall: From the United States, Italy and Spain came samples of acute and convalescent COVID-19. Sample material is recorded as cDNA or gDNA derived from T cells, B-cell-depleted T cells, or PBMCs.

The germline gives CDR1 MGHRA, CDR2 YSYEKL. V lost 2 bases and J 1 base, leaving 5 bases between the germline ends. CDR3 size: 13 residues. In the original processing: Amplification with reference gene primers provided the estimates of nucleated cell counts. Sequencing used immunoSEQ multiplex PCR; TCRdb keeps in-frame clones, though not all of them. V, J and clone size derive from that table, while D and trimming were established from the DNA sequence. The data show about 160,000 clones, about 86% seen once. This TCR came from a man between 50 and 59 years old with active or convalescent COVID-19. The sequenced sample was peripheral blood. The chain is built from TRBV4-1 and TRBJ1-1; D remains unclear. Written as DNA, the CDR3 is TGCGCCAGCAGCCAACGCGGGAACACTGAAGCTTTCTTT. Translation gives CASSQRGNTEAFF.